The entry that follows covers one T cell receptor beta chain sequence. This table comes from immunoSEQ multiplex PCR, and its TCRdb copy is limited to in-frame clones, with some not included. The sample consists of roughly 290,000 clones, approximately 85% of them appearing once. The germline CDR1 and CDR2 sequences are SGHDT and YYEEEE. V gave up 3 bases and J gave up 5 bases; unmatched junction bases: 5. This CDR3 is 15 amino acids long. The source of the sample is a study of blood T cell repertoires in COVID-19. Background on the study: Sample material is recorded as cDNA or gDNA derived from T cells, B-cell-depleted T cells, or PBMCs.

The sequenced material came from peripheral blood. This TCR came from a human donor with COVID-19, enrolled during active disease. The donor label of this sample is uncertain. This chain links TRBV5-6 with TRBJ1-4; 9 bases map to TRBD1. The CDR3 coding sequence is TGTGCCAGCAGCTGGGGACAGGGAGTAAATGAAAAACTGTTTTTT. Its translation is CASSWGQGVNEKLFF.